The 16 T cell receptor beta chains below come from one sample, sequenced in a study of T cell clonality in common variable immunodeficiency. Sequencing used immunoSEQ multiplex PCR; TCRdb keeps in-frame clones, though not all of them. In total the sample includes roughly 42,000 clones, none of them seen once. Study findings and constraints: Fewer deletions and N-nucleotide insertions were reportedly seen in common variable immunodeficiency TCR beta sequences.

Their antigen targets remain unknown. The specimen sequenced was peripheral blood mononuclear cells. Every receptor here comes from a human donor with common variable immunodeficiency.

This clone was detected a few times. The sequenced fragment ends 3 residues before the CDR3 boundary, so the rest is inferred from the germline J gene. V and J are TRBV20-1 and TRBJ2-7, with 7 bases lining up with TRBD1. J lost 4 bases, V lost 5 bases, and 5 bases had no gene match. CDR1 DFQATT and CDR2 SNEGSKA come from the germline V gene (reference sequence). The CDR3 is 12 amino acids. CDR3 sequence reads: CSAGGQLYEQYF. CDR3 bases read: TGCAGTGCTGGGGGACAGCTTTACGAG.

Of note for this clone: The read finishes 3 residues shy of the CDR3 end, and the germline J gene is used to complete it. The chain recombines TRBV5-6 with TRBJ2-7; TRBD2 matches at 8 bases. Germline values: CDR1 SGHDT, CDR2 YYEEEE. The CDR3 runs to 13 residues. V lost 6 bases and J lost 3; bases outside the gene matches: 5. This chain's CDR3 is CASIPGGIYEQYF. CDR3 DNA (partial): TGTGCCAGCATCCCGGGGGGGATCTACGAG.

This clone appeared a few times. The CDR3 end is not reached by the read, which stops 3 residues before it; the germline J gene fills it in. The chain links TRBV7-3 to TRBJ2-1; D is unclear. The CDR3 spans 15 residues. Trimming took 4 bases from V and 0 from J, leaving 10 bases between them. Germline V lookup: CDR1 SGHTA, CDR2 FQGTGA. The CDR3: CASSSYDGSYNEQFF. The sequenced part of the CDR3 DNA is TGTGCCAGCAGCTCCTATGATGGCTCCTACAATGAG.

This clone was recorded many times. The DNA ends 3 residues before the CDR3 does, and the rest of the CDR3 is filled in from the germline J gene. This chain links TRBV30 with TRBJ2-3; no reliable D call. Trimming cost V 4 bases and J 1 base, with 18 bases left between them. This CDR3 is built from 16 residues. CDR1 GTSNPN and CDR2 SVGIG come from the germline V gene (reference sequence). The CDR3 reads CAWTFVSTSGTDTQYF. The sequenced part of the CDR3 DNA is TGTGCCTGGACTTTTGTGTCGACTTCAGGCACAGATACG.

This clone was observed a handful of times. The read comes to an end 3 residues before the CDR3 does, leaving the germline J gene to fill in the end. The genes are TRBV7-7 and TRBJ2-2; 9 bases map to TRBD1. Germline CDR1 and CDR2: SSHAT and FNYEAQ (reference sequence). Unmatched junction bases numbered 7, after V lost 5 bases and J lost 6 bases. The CDR3 sequence is 15 residues long. The CDR3 DNA, read in part, is TGTGCCAGCAGCCCGGGACAGGGCTACCCCGGGGAG. It encodes CASSPGQGYPGE. The whole CDR3 region reads CASSPGQGYPGELFF.

At least ten counts were recorded for this clone. The CDR3 end lies 3 residues beyond the end of the read and is filled in from the germline J gene. The chain recombines TRBV15 with TRBJ2-2; weak D call: TRBD1 (6 bases). The CDR3 has 16 amino acids. Germline V CDR1 and CDR2: LNHNV, YYDKDF (reference sequence). With 4 bases removed from V and 2 bases from J, the gap between germline ends came to 14 bases. The CDR3 DNA, read in part, is TGTGCCACCAGCATCTTGGGGGCGCGAAACACCGGGGAG. It specifies CATSILGARNTGE. The full CDR3 protein reads CATSILGARNTGELFF. Combining the CDR3 with reference TRBV15 and TRBJ2-2 gives the whole variable domain DAMVIQNPRYQVTQFGKPVTLSCSQTLNHNVMYWYQQKSSQAPKLLFHYYDKDFNNEADTPDNFQSRRPNTSFCFLDIRSPGLGDTAMYLCATSILGARNTGELFFGEGSRLTVL.

This clone occurred many times. The read terminates 3 residues ahead of where the CDR3 ends, so the germline J gene completes it. This chain joins TRBV20-1 and TRBJ2-7; no clear D gene. The CDR3 loop spans 15 amino acids. Trimming shortened V by 2 bases and J by 0 bases, and 14 bases separated the two germline ends. Germline values: CDR1 DFQATT, CDR2 SNEGSKA (reference sequence). CDR3 sequence: CSARLSERFSYEQYF. CDR3 DNA (partial): TGCAGTGCTAGACTGTCTGAGCGCTTCTCCTACGAG.

As to this clone: The CDR3 end is not reached by the read, which stops 3 residues before it; the germline J gene fills it in. The chain links TRBV5-1 to TRBJ2-5, with 7 positions matching TRBD2. Trimming cost V 0 bases and J 3 bases; bases outside gene matches: 5. The CDR3 is made up of 15 amino acids. In germline, CDR1 is SGHRS, CDR2 YFSETQ. CDR3 amino acids: CASSLAAGREETQYF. CDR3 bases read: TGCGCCAGCAGCTTGGCGGCAGGGAGGGAAGAGACC.

Ten or more counts support this clone. The read ends 3 residues shy of where the CDR3 ends; the end is completed using the germline J gene. V is TRBV18 and J is TRBJ2-1, with D perhaps matching TRBD2 (5 bases). The CDR3 runs to 12 residues. Germline lookup yields CDR1 KGHSH and CDR2 LQKENI. Trimming removed 5 bases from V and 7 bases from J, with 9 bases in between. CDR3 DNA (partial): TGTGCCAGCTCAGCCTTAGCGAATGAG. It encodes CASSALANE. The entire CDR3 sequence reads CASSALANEQFF. The complete variable domain, with remaining parts taken from reference TRBV18 and TRBJ2-1, reads NAGVMQNPRHLVRRRGQEARLRCSPMKGHSHVYWYRQLPEEGLKFMVYLQKENIIDESGMPKERFSAEFPKEGPSILRIQQVVRGDSAAYFCASSALANEQFFGPGTRLTVL.

This clone was observed at least ten times. The read terminates 3 residues before the CDR3 end, so the remaining end is supplied by the germline J gene. V usage is TRBV20-1 and J usage is TRBJ1-1, with a weak D call TRBD1 (6 bases). V shed 4 bases and J shed 1 base, with 25 bases lying between them. This CDR3 has 18 residues. Germline loops: CDR1 DFQATT, CDR2 SNEGSKA (reference sequence). The sequenced CDR3 bases are TGCAGTGCTAAATACCGGGACAACTACACACCAAAGAACACTGAA. Translated: CSAKYRDNYTPKNTE. The CDR3 as a whole reads CSAKYRDNYTPKNTEAFF.

This clone was seen a handful of times. Coverage ceases 3 residues before the CDR3 finishes, and the germline J gene fills in the end. The chain is built from TRBV30 and TRBJ2-1, with 12 positions matching TRBD2. The CDR3 length is 15 residues. CDR1 is GTSNPN and CDR2 is SVGIG in the germline V gene (reference sequence). V lost 2 bases, J lost 4 bases, and 3 bases stayed unmatched. Incomplete CDR3 DNA: TGTGCCTGGAGTCGACTAGCGGGAGCTTACAATGAG. Protein sequence: CAWSRLAGAYNE. The CDR3 in full is CAWSRLAGAYNEQFF. Complete variable domain (other parts from reference TRBV30 and TRBJ2-1): SQTIHQWPATLVQPVGSPLSLECTVEGTSNPNLYWYRQAAGRGLQLLFYSVGIGQISSEVPQNLSASRPQDRQFILSSKKLLLSDSGFYLCAWSRLAGAYNEQFFGPGTRLTVL.

This clone was detected only a few times. The read falls 3 residues short of the CDR3 end, and the missing part is taken from the germline J gene. The chain joins TRBV6-1 to TRBJ1-2; 8 bases are shared with TRBD1. Germline CDR1 reads MNHNS; CDR2 reads SASEGT. The CDR3 has 14 amino acids. With 2 bases clipped from V and 4 bases from J, the junction kept 3 bases outside the gene matches. The CDR3 bases that were read are TGTGCCAGCAGTGAAAGGACAGGGACCTATGGC. As protein: CASSERTGTYG. In full, the CDR3 reads CASSERTGTYGYTF.

Comments on this clone: The CDR3 end falls 3 residues outside the read, so it is completed with the germline J gene. This chain links TRBV6-1 with TRBJ2-1; TRBD1 matches at 10 bases. Germline lookup yields CDR1 MNHNS and CDR2 SASEGT. The CDR3 has 15 residues. J lost 2 bases, V lost 4 bases, and 2 bases had no gene match. CDR3 sequence: CASSGDRGAYNEQFF. Incomplete CDR3 DNA: TGTGCCAGCAGTGGGGACAGGGGTGCCTACAATGAG.

This clone was observed many times. The CDR3 end falls 3 residues outside the read, so it is completed with the germline J gene. The V gene is TRBV12-3 or TRBV12-4, the J gene TRBJ1-1, with a weak D call TRBD1 (6 bases). V lost 2 bases and J 3 bases, leaving 10 bases between the germline ends. The CDR3 has 14 amino acids. The CDR3 is CASSLSGEDTEAFF. The covered CDR3 bases are TGTGCCAGCAGTTTATCAGGGGAGGACACTGAA.

This clone appeared a few times. The sequence runs out 3 residues before the end of the CDR3; the remainder is reconstructed from the germline J gene. The chain links TRBV6-2 or TRBV6-3 to TRBJ2-2, with 7 positions matching TRBD1. V lost 5 bases and J lost 5; bases outside the gene matches: 11. Germline loops: CDR1 MNHEY, CDR2 SVGEGT. This CDR3 is built from 16 residues. The CDR3 protein is CASSPSRTGATGELFF. The CDR3 DNA, read in part, is TGTGCCAGCAGTCCATCTCGGACAGGTGCTACCGGGGAG.

In this sample, this clone turned up many times. The CDR3 bases that were read are TGTGCCAGCAGTGAGCCCAAGCGGGGGACC. Protein sequence: CASSEPKRGT. The complete CDR3 reads CASSEPKRGTQYF. V usage is TRBV2 and J usage is TRBJ2-5, with TRBD2 matching 7 bases. Read coverage stops 3 residues before the CDR3 terminus; the germline J gene supplies the remainder. Germline loops: CDR1 SNHLY, CDR2 FYNNEI. V shed 3 bases, J shed 7 bases, and the junction held 5 bases outside the gene matches. This CDR3 is 13 amino acids long.